This T cell receptor (beta chain) came from a study of T cell responses to AZD1222 COVID-19 vaccine. J was trimmed by 5 bases and V by 0 bases; bases with no gene match: 3. The CDR3 totals 14 residues. Germline CDR1 and CDR2: SGDLS and YYNGEE. About this clone itself: Antigen: not known.

Study conclusions and caveats: The study identified only six AZD1222 recipients as seropositive at baseline. Reportedly, close to half of spike-specific TCRs are directed against unmutated variant regions. Most donors were white British, females outnumbered males, and clonal diversity was possibly underestimated. Spike-specific TCRs gained breadth and depth after people received two AZD1222 doses.

Some clones are missing from TCRdb's copy, which holds only in-frame ones; the method was immunoSEQ multiplex PCR. This sample has about 90,000 clones, with roughly 85% found just once. The receptor was derived from an adult who received the AZD1222 COVID-19 vaccine. This sequence joins TRBV9 and TRBJ2-7, with TRBD2 matching 9 bases. Sequenced material: peripheral blood, taken 28 days after the second AZD1222 dose. The DNA for the CDR3 is TGTGCCAGCAGCGTAGAGGCGGGGGGGGACGAGCAGTACTTC. This codes for CASSVEAGGDEQYF.